Here is one T cell receptor (beta chain) with its context. As originally analysed: Researchers report that nucleated cell counts were estimated from reference gene primer amplification. The repertoire was sequenced with immunoSEQ multiplex PCR; TCRdb's copy has only in-frame clones and lacks some. V and J calls and clone size are copied from that table; D and trimming were computed from the DNA. This table holds about 370,000 clones, around 87% found once. This entry belongs to a study of blood T cell repertoires in COVID-19. Study as a whole: Whether acute or convalescent, the COVID-19 samples came from the United States, Italy and Spain. T cells, B-cell-depleted T cells, or PBMCs provided the cDNA or gDNA that served as material.

A Seattle source enrolled patients during active infection and followed them longitudinally. This CDR3 has 14 amino acids. CDR1 and CDR2 (germline): MNHEY, SVGAGI. V shed 6 bases and J 2 bases; nucleotides not matched to a gene: 5. Sequenced sample: peripheral blood. This sequence was found in a woman aged 25 to 39 with COVID-19, enrolled during active disease. The rearrangement joins TRBV6-5 to TRBJ2-5; the match to TRBD2 covers 8 bases. The CDR3 sequence is CASRGLAGQETQYF. For the CDR3, the DNA is TGTGCCAGCAGAGGACTAGCTGGGCAAGAGACCCAGTACTTC.